This TCR beta chain originates from a study of Graves' ophthalmopathy and Graves' hyperthyroidism (dated by TCRdb to 2016 to 2018). General notes on the study: A patient counted as having stable hyperthyroidism if there was no progression to ophthalmopathy within 18 months of follow-up. The study used signatures of the TCR beta repertoire to tell Graves' ophthalmopathy apart from Graves' hyperthyroidism and to predict which patients would progress to ophthalmopathy. In total, around 140 blood samples were TCR-sequenced: under 45 ophthalmopathy, approximately 80 hyperthyroidism and approximately 17 hyperthyroidism-to-ophthalmopathy patients. To explore V-J signatures distinguishing ophthalmopathy from hyperthyroidism, a discovery set of under 110 patients (more than 40 ophthalmopathy, 55 to 60 stable hyperthyroidism) was enrolled. The independent validation cohort included roughly 19 hyperthyroidism patients plus 17 patients who later progressed from hyperthyroidism to ophthalmopathy. In about 6 hyperthyroidism patients, the T-cell repertoire of thyroid tissue was compared with the T-cell repertoire of blood. After sampling, hyperthyroidism patients received methimazole starting at 30 mg daily, and ophthalmopathy patients received high-dose intravenous methylprednisolone. The study at large found these results: Most of the expanded thyroid clonotypes with a frequency above 0.001 were also detected in blood, and it was suggested that the thyroid immune response may be reflected by blood repertoires. Sample size was not statistically predetermined, and group allocation was not concealed from the investigators. In cross-validation, the 13-signature model distinguished ophthalmopathy from stable hyperthyroidism with around 90% sensitivity and roughly 81% specificity, while in the test set the corresponding values were about 80% and 75%. In validation, the model predicted ophthalmopathy progression with more than 70% sensitivity and roughly 72% specificity; 12 predicted patients were CT-confirmed with GO in a median of around 6.5 months.

For repertoire sequencing, the TCR beta CDR3 regions were amplified from RNA transcripts. A first-round RT-PCR used HTBI primers with the Qiagen OneStep RT-PCR kit, followed by a second-round multiplex PCR, size selection and purification. The libraries underwent paired-end sequencing with 100 bp reads on an Illumina HiSeq2000. The original pipeline was this. SOAPnuke was used to process the reads, removing any read that contained adapters or uncalled bases, had a mean Phred below 15, or lacked an exact match to the constant primer or identifier. COPE v1.2.5 was used to merge the high-quality paired reads. Clonotypes were defined as unique nucleotide sequences and were aligned to IMGT TRB V, D and J references using MiTCR v1.1. The analysis was limited to V-J combinations with a frequency above 0.0001, which together covered approximately 99% of the repertoires. For each V-J combination, a TCR clonal expansion and chaos score was defined as F50 clonal expansion divided by the chaos observed in the TCRdist matrix. Welch's t-statistics and random forest were used to narrow the features down to around 13 V-J combinations, which were then fed into a naive Bayes classifier. The Morisita-Horn index was used to measure how similar the thyroid and blood repertoires were. The public reads were reanalyzed by TCRdb: fastp trimming at Q25, MiXCR alignment, in-frame beta chains only. Under each unique CDR3 protein, matching rows form one entry showing the most common genes and DNA. TCRdb, not the authors, supplied the V and J calls. The sample yields over a million distinct CDR3 sequences; about 35% were counted once. The leading ten clones occupy 8.5% to 14% of the sample.

As to this clonotype: Its cognate antigen has yet to be identified. It has no much larger one-base neighbor in the sample; base qualities were not kept.

V lost 9 bases and J lost 10 bases, and the count of bases not matched to a germline gene is 16. The CDR3 goes from the cysteine to the phenylalanine over 16 residues. Kept here is only the CDR3 DNA, which spans 48 bases and is read in frame from base 1. CDR1 and CDR2, looked up from the germline V gene, are MGHDK and SYGVNS. Hyperthyroidism patients were newly diagnosed, with disease duration under 2 months, and aged 18 to 65 years. Anyone with other autoimmune diseases, uncontrolled infections, pregnancy or lactation was excluded from the study. Diagnosis relied on clinical symptoms, serum thyroxine, TRAb, thyroid ultrasound and orbital computed tomography. Total RNA was extracted with Trizol reagent and quality-checked on an Agilent 2100 Bioanalyzer.

The rearranged segments are TRBV25-1 and TRBJ1-6; 9 central bases correspond to TRBD1. This sequence was found in an adult man with Graves' hyperthyroidism. Sequencing was performed on peripheral blood or thyroid tissue (not recorded which). The CDR3 protein is CASSPPGQGRTSPLHF. The DNA is TGTGCCAGTAGTCCCCCCGGACAGGGGAGAACGTCACCCCTCCACTTT.